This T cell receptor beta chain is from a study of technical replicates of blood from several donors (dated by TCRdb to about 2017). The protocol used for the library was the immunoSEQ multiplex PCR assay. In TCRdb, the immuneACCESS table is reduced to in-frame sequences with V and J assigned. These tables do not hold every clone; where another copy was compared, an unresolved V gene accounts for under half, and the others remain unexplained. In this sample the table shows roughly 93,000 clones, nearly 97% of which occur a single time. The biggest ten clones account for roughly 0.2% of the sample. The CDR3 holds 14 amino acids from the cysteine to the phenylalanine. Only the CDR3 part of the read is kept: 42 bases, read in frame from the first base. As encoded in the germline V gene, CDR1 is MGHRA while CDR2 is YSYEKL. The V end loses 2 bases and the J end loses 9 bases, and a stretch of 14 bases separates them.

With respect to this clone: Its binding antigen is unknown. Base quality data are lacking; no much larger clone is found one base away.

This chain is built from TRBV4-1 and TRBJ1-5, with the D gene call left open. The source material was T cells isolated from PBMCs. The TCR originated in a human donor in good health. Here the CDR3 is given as CASSQIINEAPQHF. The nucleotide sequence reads TGCGCCAGCAGCCAAATAATAAATGAGGCGCCCCAGCATTTT.